Listed below are T cell receptor beta chains from one sample, sequenced in a study of T cell repertoires in aging, cancer and after chemotherapy. TCRdb re-called the multiplex PCR reads with MiXCR, one entry per CDR3 protein. Of fewer than 3,500 distinct CDR3 sequences in the sample, around 37% were seen once. The specimen sequenced was blood. These receptors were collected from a human donor with a solid tumor. Both conserved end residues are part of each CDR3. D genes are given only for firm matches. The size entry is marked missing in some rows and otherwise reads once, few, many or a size class.

TRBJ2-1 | NA | TRBV20-1 | NA | TGCAGTGCTAGAGAATGGGGGGCGATCTACAATGAGCAGTTCTTC | CSAREWGAIYNEQFF
TRBJ2-2 | few | TRBV5-4 | TRBD2 | TGTGCCAGCAGCTTGGGACTAGCGGGAGCTAACACCGGGGAGCTGTTTTTT | CASSLGLAGANTGELFF
TRBJ2-7 | few | TRBV6-6 | NA | TGTGCCAGCACCAGGGGCGGGACAGTGACCGATAGCTCCTACGAGCAGTACTTC | CASTRGGTVTDSSYEQYF
TRBJ2-1 | few | TRBV10-3 | TRBD2 | TGTGCCATCAGCCCGGGACTAGCGGCCCGAGGGCAGTTCTTC | CAISPGLAARGQFF
TRBJ1-1 | NA | TRBV20-1 | TRBD1 | TGCAGTGCGGGGGGACAGGCAGAAACTGAAGCTTTCTTT | CSAGGQAETEAFF
TRBJ2-1 | NA | TRBV19 | TRBD1 | TGTGCCAGTAGTGAATTGACAGGGAGCCTGTTCTTC | CASSELTGSLFF
TRBJ2-1 | few | TRBV6-4 | TRBD1 | TGTGCCAGCAGTGACTCCGCCGGGACAGGGAAGTTCTTC | CASSDSAGTGKFF
TRBJ1-4 | once | TRBV24-1 | NA | TGTGCCACCAGTGATTGGGGCCCGGGACGGGGTGAAAAACTGTTTTTT | CATSDWGPGRGEKLFF
TRBJ1-2 | NA | TRBV19 | TRBD1 | TGTGCCAGTAGCCGGGGACAGGACTCTGGCTACACCTTC | CASSRGQDSGYTF
TRBJ1-3 | NA | TRBV6-5 | TRBD1 | TGTGCCAGCAGTTACAATAAACGGAGGACAGGGGACGATTCTGGAAACACCACATATTTT | CASSYNKRRTGDDSGNTTYF
TRBJ1-6 | NA | TRBV7-9 | NA | TGTGCCAGCAGCTTAGGTCTCGGGTTTGATTCACCCCTCCACTTT | CASSLGLGFDSPLHF
TRBJ2-7 | NA | TRBV4-3 | NA | TGCGCCAGCAGCTTGGAGGTGGGAGGAGGAAACGAGCAGTACTTC | CASSLEVGGGNEQYF
TRBJ2-7 | few | TRBV27 | NA | TGTGCCAGCAGCCCCGGCATTGCCGAGCAGTACTTC | CASSPGIAEQYF
TRBJ2-7 | few | TRBV27 | NA | TGTGCCAGCAGTTCCCTCTTGGAGCAGTACTTC | CASSSLLEQYF
TRBJ2-7 | few | TRBV7-2 | NA | TGTGCCAGCAGCTTAGTCCGGGGTTCGGGAGAGCAGTACTTC | CASSLVRGSGEQYF
TRBJ2-4 | NA | TRBV5-6 | NA | TGTGCCAGCAGCTTGTGGCAGGTGTCGGGTATTCAGTACTTC | CASSLWQVSGIQYF
TRBJ1-1 | NA | TRBV7-6 | TRBD1 | TGTGCCAGCAGCAAAAACAGGGGGGCTGAAGCTTTCTTT | CASSKNRGAEAFF
TRBJ1-4 | NA | TRBV10-3 | NA | TGTGCCATCAGTGAGGGGGGAACCCAAGGGGATAAACTGTTTTTT | CAISEGGTQGDKLFF